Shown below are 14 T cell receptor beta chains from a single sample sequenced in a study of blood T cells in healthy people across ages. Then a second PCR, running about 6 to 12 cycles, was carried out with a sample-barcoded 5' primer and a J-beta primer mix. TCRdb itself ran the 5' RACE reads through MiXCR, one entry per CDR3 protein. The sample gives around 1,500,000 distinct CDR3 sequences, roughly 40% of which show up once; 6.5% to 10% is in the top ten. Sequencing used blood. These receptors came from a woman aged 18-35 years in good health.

This CDR3 reads CASSLAPGSNEKLFF. The CDR3, as DNA: TGCGCCAGCAGCTTGGCACCGGGGTCTAATGAAAAACTGTTTTTT. The chain employs TRBV5-1 and TRBJ1-4, with D hard to call. This CDR3 is 15 amino acids long. Germline V gene data show CDR1 as SGHRS and CDR2 as YFSETQ. Deletions cut 0 bases from V and 3 bases from J, with 9 bases between.

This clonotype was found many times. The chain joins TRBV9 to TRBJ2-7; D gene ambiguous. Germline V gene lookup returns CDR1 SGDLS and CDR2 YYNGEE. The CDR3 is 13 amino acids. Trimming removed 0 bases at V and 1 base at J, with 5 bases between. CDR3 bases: TGTGCCAGCAGCGTAGGAGGTTCCTACGAGCAGTACTTC. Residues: CASSVGGSYEQYF.

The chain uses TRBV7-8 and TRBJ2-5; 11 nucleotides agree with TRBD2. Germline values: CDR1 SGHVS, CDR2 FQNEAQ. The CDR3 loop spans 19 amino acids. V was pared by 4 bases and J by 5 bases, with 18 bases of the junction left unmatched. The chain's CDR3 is CASSSRWGLAVLLEETQYF. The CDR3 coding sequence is TGTGCCAGCAGCTCCCGGTGGGGACTAGCGGTCCTTCTTGAGGAGACCCAGTACTTC.

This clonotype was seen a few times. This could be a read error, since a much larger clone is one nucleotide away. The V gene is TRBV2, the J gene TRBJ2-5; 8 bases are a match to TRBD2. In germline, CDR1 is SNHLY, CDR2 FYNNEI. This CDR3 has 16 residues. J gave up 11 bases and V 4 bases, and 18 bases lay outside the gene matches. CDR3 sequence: CASSGDSGATYNEQYF. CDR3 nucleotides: TGTGCCAGCAGTGGGGATAGCGGGGCCACCTACAATGAGCAGTACTTC.

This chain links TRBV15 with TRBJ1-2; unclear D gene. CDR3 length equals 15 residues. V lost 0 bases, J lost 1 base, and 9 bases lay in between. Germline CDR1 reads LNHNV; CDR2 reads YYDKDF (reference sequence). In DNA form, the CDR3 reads TGTGCCACCAGCAGAGATATTACGGTTAACTATGGCTACACCTTC. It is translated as CATSRDITVNYGYTF.

Here the CDR3 DNA reads TGCGCCAGCAGCTGGAACAGGCCGACGAACGAGCAGTACTTC. The encoded protein is CASSWNRPTNEQYF. V is TRBV5-1 and J is TRBJ2-7; perhaps TRBD1 as D (5 bases). Trimming removed 3 bases at V and 5 bases at J, with 15 bases between. Germline-derived CDR1 and CDR2 are SGHRS and YFSETQ. This CDR3 has 14 residues.

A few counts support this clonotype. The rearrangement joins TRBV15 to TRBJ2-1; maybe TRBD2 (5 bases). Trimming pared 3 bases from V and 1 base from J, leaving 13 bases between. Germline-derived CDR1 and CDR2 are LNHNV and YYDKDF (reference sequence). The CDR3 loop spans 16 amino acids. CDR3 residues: CATSRIGGRSYNEQFF. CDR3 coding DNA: TGTGCCACCAGCAGGATTGGAGGAAGATCCTACAATGAGCAGTTCTTC.

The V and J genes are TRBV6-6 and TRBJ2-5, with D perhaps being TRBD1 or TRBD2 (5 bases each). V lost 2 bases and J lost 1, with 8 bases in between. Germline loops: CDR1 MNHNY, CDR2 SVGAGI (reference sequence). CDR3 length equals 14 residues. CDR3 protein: CASSYRGVQETQYF. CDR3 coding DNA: TGTGCCAGCAGTTACCGAGGGGTCCAAGAGACCCAGTACTTC.

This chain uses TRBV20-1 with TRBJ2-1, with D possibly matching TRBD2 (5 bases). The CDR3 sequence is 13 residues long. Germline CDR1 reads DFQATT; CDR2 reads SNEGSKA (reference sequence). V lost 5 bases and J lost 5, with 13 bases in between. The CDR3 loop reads CSAGLISNNEQFF. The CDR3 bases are TGCAGTGCTGGACTCATATCCAACAATGAGCAGTTCTTC.

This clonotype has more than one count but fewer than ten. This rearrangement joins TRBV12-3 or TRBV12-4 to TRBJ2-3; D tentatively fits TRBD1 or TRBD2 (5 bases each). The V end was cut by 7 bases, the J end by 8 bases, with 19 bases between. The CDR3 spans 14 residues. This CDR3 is CASTAQGGGGTQYF. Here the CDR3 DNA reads TGTGCCAGCACTGCCCAGGGCGGAGGCGGTACGCAGTATTTT.

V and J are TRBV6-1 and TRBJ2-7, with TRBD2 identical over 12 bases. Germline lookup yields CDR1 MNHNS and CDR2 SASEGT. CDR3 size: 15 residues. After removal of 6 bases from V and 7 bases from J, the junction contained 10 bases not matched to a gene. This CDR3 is CASSDPGLAGYEQYF. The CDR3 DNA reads TGTGCCAGCAGCGATCCAGGACTAGCGGGATATGAGCAGTACTTC.

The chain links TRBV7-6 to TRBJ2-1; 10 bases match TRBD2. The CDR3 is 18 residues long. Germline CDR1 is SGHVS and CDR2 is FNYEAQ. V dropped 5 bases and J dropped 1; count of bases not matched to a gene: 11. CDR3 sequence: CASSGRSSGSISYNEQFF. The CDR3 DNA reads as TGTGCCAGCAGCGGCCGATCTAGCGGGAGTATATCCTACAATGAGCAGTTCTTC.

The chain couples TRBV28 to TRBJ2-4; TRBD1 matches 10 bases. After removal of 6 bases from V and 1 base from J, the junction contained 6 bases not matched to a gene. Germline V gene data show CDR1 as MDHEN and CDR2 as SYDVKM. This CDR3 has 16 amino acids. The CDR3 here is CASSAGGQGAKNIQYF. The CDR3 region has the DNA TGTGCCAGCAGCGCGGGGGGACAGGGGGCCAAAAACATTCAGTACTTC. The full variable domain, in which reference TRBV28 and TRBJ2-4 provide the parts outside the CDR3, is DVKVTQSSRYLVKRTGEKVFLECVQDMDHENMFWYRQDPGLGLRLIYFSYDVKMKEKGDIPEGYSVSREKKERFSLILESASTNQTSMYLCASSAGGQGAKNIQYFGAGTRLSVL.

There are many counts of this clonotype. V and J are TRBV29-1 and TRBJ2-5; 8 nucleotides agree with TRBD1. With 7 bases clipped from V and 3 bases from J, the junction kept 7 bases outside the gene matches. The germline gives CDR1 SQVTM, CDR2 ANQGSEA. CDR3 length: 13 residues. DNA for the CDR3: TGCAGCGCAGGGGACAGGCTTAAAGAGACCCAGTACTTC. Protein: CSAGDRLKETQYF.